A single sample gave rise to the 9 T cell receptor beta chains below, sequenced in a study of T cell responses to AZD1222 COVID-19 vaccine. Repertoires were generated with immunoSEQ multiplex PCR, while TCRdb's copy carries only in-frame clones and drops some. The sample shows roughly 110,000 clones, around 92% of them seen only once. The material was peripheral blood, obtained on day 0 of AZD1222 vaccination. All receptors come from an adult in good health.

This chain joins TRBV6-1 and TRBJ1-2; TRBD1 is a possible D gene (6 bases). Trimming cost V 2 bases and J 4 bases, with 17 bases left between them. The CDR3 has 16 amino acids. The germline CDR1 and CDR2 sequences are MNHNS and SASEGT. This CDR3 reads CASSEPWEGDGYGYTF. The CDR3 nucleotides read TGTGCCAGCAGTGAACCCTGGGAGGGGGATGGCTATGGCTACACCTTC.

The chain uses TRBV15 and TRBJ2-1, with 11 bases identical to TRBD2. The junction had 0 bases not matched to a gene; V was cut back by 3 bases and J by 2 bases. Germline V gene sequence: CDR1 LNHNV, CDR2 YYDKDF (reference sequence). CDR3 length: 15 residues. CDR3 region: CATSRTSGTYNEQFF. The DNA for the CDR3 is TGTGCCACCAGCAGGACTAGCGGGACCTACAATGAGCAGTTCTTC. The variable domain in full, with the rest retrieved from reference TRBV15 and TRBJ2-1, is DAMVIQNPRYQVTQFGKPVTLSCSQTLNHNVMYWYQQKSSQAPKLLFHYYDKDFNNEADTPDNFQSRRPNTSFCFLDIRSPGLGDTAMYLCATSRTSGTYNEQFFGPGTRLTVL.

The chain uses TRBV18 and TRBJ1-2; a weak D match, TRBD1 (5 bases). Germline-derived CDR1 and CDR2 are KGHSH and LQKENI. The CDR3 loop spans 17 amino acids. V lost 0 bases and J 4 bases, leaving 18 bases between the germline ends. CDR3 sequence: CASSPPGPGPAIYGYTF. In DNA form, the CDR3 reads TGTGCCAGCTCACCACCGGGCCCAGGGCCGGCTATCTATGGCTACACCTTC.

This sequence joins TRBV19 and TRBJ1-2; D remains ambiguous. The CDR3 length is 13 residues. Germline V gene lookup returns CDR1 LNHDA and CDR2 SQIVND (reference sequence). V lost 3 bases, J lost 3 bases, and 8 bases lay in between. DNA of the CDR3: TGTGCCAGTAGTATTGAAGGGTACTATGGCTACACCTTC. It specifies CASSIEGYYGYTF.

The CDR3 loop reads CASRVDPSGTEAFF. As DNA, the CDR3 is TGCGCCAGCAGGGTGGATCCGTCGGGAACTGAAGCTTTCTTT. The chain combines TRBV5-1 with TRBJ1-1; D call uncertain. The CDR3 spans 14 residues. V lost 5 bases and J lost 5, with 16 bases in between. Germline loops: CDR1 SGHRS, CDR2 YFSETQ.

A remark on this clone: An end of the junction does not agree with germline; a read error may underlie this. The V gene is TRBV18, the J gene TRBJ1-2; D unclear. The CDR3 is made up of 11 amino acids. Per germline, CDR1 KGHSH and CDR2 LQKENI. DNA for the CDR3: TGTGCCAGCTCCCCGCAGTCCGGGGTTTTCTTC. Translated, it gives CASSPQSGVFF.

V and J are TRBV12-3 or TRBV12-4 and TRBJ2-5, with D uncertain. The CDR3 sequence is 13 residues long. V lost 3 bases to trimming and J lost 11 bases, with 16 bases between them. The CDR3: CASSLNWVAAQYF. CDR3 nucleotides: TGTGCCAGCAGTTTGAACTGGGTGGCGGCTCAGTACTTC.

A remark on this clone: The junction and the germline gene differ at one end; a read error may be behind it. CDR3 bases: TGTGCTAGCAGCTTAGTCGGTCAAGAGACCCAGTACTTC. Its translation: CASSLVGQETQYF. The V gene is TRBV7-7, the J gene TRBJ2-5; no reliable D call. CDR3 size: 13 residues. Germline V gene sequence: CDR1 SSHAT, CDR2 FNYEAQ (reference sequence).

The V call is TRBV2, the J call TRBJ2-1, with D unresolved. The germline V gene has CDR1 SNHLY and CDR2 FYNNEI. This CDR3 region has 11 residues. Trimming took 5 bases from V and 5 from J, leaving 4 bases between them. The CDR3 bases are TGTGCCAGCAGTCCTAACAATGAGCAGTTCTTC. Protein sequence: CASSPNNEQFF. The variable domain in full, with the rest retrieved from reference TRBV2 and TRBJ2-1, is EPEVTQTPSHQVTQMGQEVILRCVPISNHLYFYWYRQILGQKVEFLVSFYNNEISEKSEIFDDQFSVERPDGSNFTLKIRSTKLEDSAMYFCASSPNNEQFFGPGTRLTVL.